The following is a T cell receptor beta chain sequence with its context. The antigen remains undetermined. The study ran its PCR with 60 Vbeta and 13 Jbeta primers. The table came from immunoSEQ multiplex PCR; TCRdb's copy has only in-frame clones and leaves some out. The sample contains about 140,000 clones, about four fifths of which appear only once. The CDR3 has 17 amino acids. V dropped 6 bases and J dropped 7 bases, with 22 bases sitting between them. Looked up from germline, CDR1 is SGHDN and CDR2 is FVKESK. This sample is part of a study of cytomegalovirus exposure and HLA in healthy donors. Turning to the study itself: The study's early data release held around 85 million unique TCRs from HLA-typed donors.

Study-wide results and caveats: Certain sequence variants were highly shared and formed a cluster, and this cluster was likely a sequencing artifact. Most TCR sequences were uncommon, yet certain public TCRs appeared in many donors. As a later analysis showed, a missense DCLRE1C variant was linked to trimming of TCR beta V- and J-genes.

This receptor was obtained from a female donor in good health and CMV-seronegative. The J gene is TRBJ1-6, the V gene TRBV14; a weak D match, TRBD1 (5 bases). The sample taken for sequencing was PBMCs. The CDR3, as DNA: TGTGCCAGCAGTCCGGAGGGACCCAGACTACCCAATTCACCCCTCCACTTT. Protein product: CASSPEGPRLPNSPLHF.